A single sample is the source of the 22 T cell receptor beta chains below, sequenced in a study of T cell responses to AZD1222 COVID-19 vaccine. Clones were read by immunoSEQ multiplex PCR, and TCRdb kept only the in-frame ones, dropping some. There are tens of thousands of clones in the sample; about nine tenths occur only once, and about 7% lies in the top ten. The input for sequencing was peripheral blood, taken 28 days after the second AZD1222 dose. These receptors all stem from an adult who received the AZD1222 COVID-19 vaccine.

This CDR3 reads CASSPFAGQGASYEQYF. In DNA form, the CDR3 reads TGTGCCAGCTCACCATTCGCGGGACAGGGGGCCTCCTACGAGCAGTACTTC. The chain recombines TRBV18 with TRBJ2-7, with TRBD1 identical over 12 bases. Trimming at V came to 2 bases and at J to 0 bases, leaving 5 bases not matched to a gene. The germline gives CDR1 KGHSH, CDR2 LQKENI. The CDR3 contains 17 residues.

This clone was counted a few times. The J gene is TRBJ2-1, the V gene TRBV6-4, with D maybe TRBD2 (5 bases). The CDR3 spans 14 residues. V was trimmed by 2 bases and J by 0 bases, leaving 5 bases between them. Per germline, CDR1 MRHNA and CDR2 SNTAGT. The CDR3 protein is CASSDTSSYNEQFF. DNA of the CDR3: TGTGCCAGCAGTGACACTAGCTCCTACAATGAGCAGTTCTTC.

The chain employs TRBV28 and TRBJ2-5; 8 bases match TRBD1. This CDR3 contains 16 residues. Germline-derived CDR1 and CDR2 are MDHEN and SYDVKM. J gave up 2 bases and V 5 bases, and 10 bases lay outside the gene matches. The CDR3 bases are TGTGCCAGCAGTCAGACAGGGGCGGCGGGGCAAGAGACCCAGTACTTC. This encodes CASSQTGAAGQETQYF.

CDR3 region: CASTLGITGGEQFF. The CDR3, as DNA: TGTGCCAGCACCCTGGGGATCACAGGGGGCGAGCAGTTCTTC. The chain carries TRBV11-3 and TRBJ2-1; 9 nucleotides match TRBD1. The germline V gene encodes CDR1 SGHNT and CDR2 YENEEA. Unmatched junction bases numbered 11, after V lost 7 bases and J lost 10 bases. This CDR3 comprises 14 residues.

The chain employs TRBV30 and TRBJ2-5; 10 bases align to TRBD2. Germline trimming cut 6 bases from V and 5 bases from J; bases unmatched to any gene: 9. The CDR3 extends over 14 amino acids. CDR1 is GTSNPN, CDR2 SVGIG, per germline (reference sequence). In nucleotides, the CDR3 is TGTGCCTGTACTAGCGGGGACCTCCGGGAGACCCAGTACTTC. This codes for CACTSGDLRETQYF.

The chain combines TRBV27 with TRBJ1-2, with TRBD1 as a possible D gene (5 bases). Trimming shortened V by 6 bases and J by 2 bases, and 16 bases separated the two germline ends. The CDR3 contains 15 residues. Germline V lookup: CDR1 MNHEY, CDR2 SMNVEV (reference sequence). CDR3 bases: TGTGCCAGCAGCCTCGTCAGGGCTTCGAACTATGGCTACACCTTC. It is translated as CASSLVRASNYGYTF.

This clone was found a few times. V usage is TRBV27 and J usage is TRBJ2-2, with TRBD2 matching over 9 bases. The CDR3 has 14 amino acids. Trimming at V came to 8 bases and at J to 7 bases, leaving 8 bases not matched to a gene. CDR1 and CDR2 (germline): MNHEY, SMNVEV (reference sequence). The CDR3 loop reads CASGRTSDHGELFF. The DNA for the CDR3 is TGTGCCAGCGGAAGGACTAGCGATCACGGGGAGCTGTTTTTT.

This chain uses TRBV3-1 (or the pseudogene TRBV3-2) with TRBJ1-2; D remains unclear. V was clipped by 0 bases and J by 7 bases, with 15 bases between them. This CDR3 has 15 residues. CDR1 is LGHDT, CDR2 YNNKEL, per germline (reference sequence). This chain's CDR3 is CASSQEARLSRGYTF. CDR3 nucleotide sequence: TGTGCCAGCAGCCAAGAAGCTCGACTGAGTCGTGGCTACACCTTC.

The chain carries TRBV12-3 or TRBV12-4 and TRBJ2-2; no firm D call. Trimming stripped 2 bases from V and 7 bases from J, with 8 bases between. This CDR3 spans 13 amino acids. The CDR3, as DNA: TGTGCCAGCAGTTTACGTGCAGGCGGGGAGCTGTTTTTT. Translating it yields CASSLRAGGELFF.

This clone was found a few times. In DNA, the CDR3 is TGTGCCAGCAGTGAAAGAGGGACAGGGTACAATGAGCAGTTCTTC. Protein product: CASSERGTGYNEQFF. This chain connects TRBV6-1 to TRBJ2-1; TRBD1 agrees at 9 bases. This CDR3 contains 15 residues. Germline V CDR1 and CDR2: MNHNS, SASEGT. J lost 4 bases, V lost 2 bases, and 3 bases had no gene match.

The chain links TRBV7-2 to TRBJ2-7; possibly TRBD2 for D (6 bases). The germline V gene encodes CDR1 SGHTA and CDR2 FQGNSA. The CDR3 length is 14 residues. Deletions cut 5 bases from V and 3 bases from J, with 14 bases between. CDR3 amino acids: CASSVGSGVYEQYF. Written as DNA, the CDR3 is TGTGCCAGCAGCGTCGGGAGTGGGGTCTACGAGCAGTACTTC.

The genes are TRBV27 and TRBJ1-3; D is unresolved. Trimming left V 2 bases short and J 8 bases short, with 10 bases between. CDR3 length: 13 residues. Germline CDR1 reads MNHEY; CDR2 reads SMNVEV (reference sequence). CDR3 residues: CASSLSRGDTIYF. The CDR3 DNA is TGTGCCAGCAGTTTAAGCCGGGGAGACACCATATATTTT.

This clone was seen once. The chain's CDR3 is CASSLRGVGYTF. The CDR3, as DNA: TGTGCCAGCAGTTTGAGGGGGGTTGGCTACACCTTC. The rearrangement uses TRBV28 and TRBJ1-2; D possibly corresponds to TRBD1 (6 bases). The CDR3 sequence is 12 residues long. Trimming left V 3 bases short and J 7 bases short, with 9 bases between. The V gene's germline CDR1 is MDHEN and CDR2 SYDVKM.

The genes are TRBV7-8 and TRBJ2-7; D ambiguous. Trimming took 5 bases from V and 6 from J, leaving 14 bases between them. The germline V gene has CDR1 SGHVS and CDR2 FQNEAQ. This CDR3 spans 13 amino acids. The CDR3 sequence is CASSLSDDFEQYF. CDR3 nucleotide sequence: TGTGCCAGCAGCCTATCGGACGACTTCGAGCAGTACTTC.

This clone was seen only a few times. The chain joins TRBV5-1 to TRBJ1-3, with D possibly being TRBD1 (5 bases). Germline CDR1 is SGHRS and CDR2 is YFSETQ. The length of the CDR3 is 15 residues. V lost 3 bases to trimming and J lost 1 base, with 11 bases between them. The CDR3: CASSYGGISGNTIYF. In DNA form, the CDR3 reads TGCGCCAGCAGCTACGGGGGTATATCTGGAAACACCATATATTTT.

The rearrangement links TRBV5-1 to TRBJ1-6; no firm D call. CDR1 and CDR2 (germline): SGHRS, YFSETQ. This CDR3 has 15 residues. V shed 0 bases and J shed 6 bases, with 10 bases lying between them. The DNA of the CDR3 is TGCGCCAGCAGCTTGGGTGCAGGAAGTAATTCACCCCTCCACTTT. Residues: CASSLGAGSNSPLHF. Full variable domain (missing parts from reference TRBV5-1 and TRBJ1-6): KAGVTQTPRYLIKTRGQQVTLSCSPISGHRSVSWYQQTPGQGLQFLFEYFSETQRNKGNFPGRFSGRQFSNSRSEMNVSTLELGDSALYLCASSLGAGSNSPLHFGNGTRLTVT.

The chain uses TRBV19 and TRBJ2-1, with 7 bases identical to TRBD2. The CDR3 spans 13 residues. CDR1 is LNHDA and CDR2 is SQIVND in the germline V gene (reference sequence). V dropped 3 bases and J dropped 7; count of bases not matched to a gene: 3. The CDR3 reads CASSMSGRNEQFF. The CDR3 DNA reads as TGTGCCAGTAGTATGTCCGGGAGGAATGAGCAGTTCTTC.

The rearrangement uses TRBV3-1 (or the pseudogene TRBV3-2) and TRBJ2-1; 7 bases match TRBD2. J lost 8 bases, V lost 4 bases, and 8 bases had no gene match. Germline V lookup: CDR1 LGHDT, CDR2 YNNKEL (reference sequence). This CDR3 is 14 amino acids long. The CDR3 here is CASSPLLAYDEQFF. CDR3 DNA sequence: TGTGCCAGCAGCCCCTTACTAGCGTACGATGAGCAGTTCTTC.

The genes are TRBV6-5 and TRBJ1-2; tentative D call: TRBD1 (6 bases). V was trimmed by 6 bases and J by 5 bases, leaving 13 bases between them. Germline CDR1 reads MNHEY; CDR2 reads SVGAGI. This CDR3 has 13 amino acids. The CDR3 bases are TGTGCCAGCAGAGAGGCGCAGGGGTATGGCTACACCTTC. Translation: CASREAQGYGYTF.

The chain carries TRBV5-1 and TRBJ2-2, with a tentative D call TRBD2 (6 bases). Germline values: CDR1 SGHRS, CDR2 YFSETQ. Trimming cost V 0 bases and J 5 bases, with 11 bases left between them. The CDR3 sequence is 15 residues long. CDR3 in amino acids: CASSLAGGTTGELFF. As DNA, the CDR3 is TGCGCCAGCAGCTTGGCCGGGGGAACGACCGGGGAGCTGTTTTTT.

This chain joins TRBV2 and TRBJ2-2; 10 bases are a match to TRBD2. With V trimmed by 3 bases and J by 6 bases, 16 bases remained unmatched. Germline V gene lookup returns CDR1 SNHLY and CDR2 FYNNEI. The CDR3 contains 19 residues. CDR3 protein: CASSDGELAGLLVAGELFF. CDR3 bases: TGTGCCAGCAGTGATGGCGAACTAGCGGGACTTCTCGTCGCCGGGGAGCTGTTTTTT.

The gene calls are TRBV7-9 and TRBJ2-1, with 11 bases matching TRBD2. Germline CDR1 is SEHNR and CDR2 is FQNEAQ (reference sequence). Trimming cost V 7 bases and J 4 bases; bases outside gene matches: 6. The CDR3 loop spans 15 amino acids. The CDR3 region is CASITTSGIYNEQFF. In DNA, the CDR3 is TGTGCCAGCATTACGACTAGCGGGATATACAATGAGCAGTTCTTC.